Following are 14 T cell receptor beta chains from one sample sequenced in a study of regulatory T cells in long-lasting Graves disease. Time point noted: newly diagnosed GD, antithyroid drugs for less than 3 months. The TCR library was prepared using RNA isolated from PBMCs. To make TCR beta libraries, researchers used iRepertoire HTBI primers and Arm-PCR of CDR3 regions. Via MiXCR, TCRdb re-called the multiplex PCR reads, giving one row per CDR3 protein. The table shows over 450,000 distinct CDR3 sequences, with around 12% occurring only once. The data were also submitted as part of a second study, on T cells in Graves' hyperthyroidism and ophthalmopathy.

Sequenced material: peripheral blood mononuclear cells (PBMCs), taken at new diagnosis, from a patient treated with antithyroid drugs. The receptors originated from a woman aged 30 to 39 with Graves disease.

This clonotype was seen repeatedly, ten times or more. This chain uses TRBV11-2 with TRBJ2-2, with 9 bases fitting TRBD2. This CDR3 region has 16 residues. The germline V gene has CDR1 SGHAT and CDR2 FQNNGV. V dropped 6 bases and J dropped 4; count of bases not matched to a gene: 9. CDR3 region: CASSRPAGGTTGELFF. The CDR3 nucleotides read TGTGCCAGCAGTCGCCCAGCGGGAGGAACCACCGGGGAGCTGTTTTTT. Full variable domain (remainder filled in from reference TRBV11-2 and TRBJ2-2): EAGVAQSPRYKIIEKRQSVAFWCNPISGHATLYWYQQILGQGPKLLIQFQNNGVVDDSQLPKDRFSAERLKGVDSTLKIQPAKLEDSAVYLCASSRPAGGTTGELFFGEGSRLTVL.

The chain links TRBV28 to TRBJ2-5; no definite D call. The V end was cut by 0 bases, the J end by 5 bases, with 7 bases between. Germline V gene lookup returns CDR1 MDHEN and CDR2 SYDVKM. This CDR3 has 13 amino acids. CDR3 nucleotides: TGTGCCAGCAGTTTATGGTATGGGGAGACCCAGTACTTC. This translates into CASSLWYGETQYF.

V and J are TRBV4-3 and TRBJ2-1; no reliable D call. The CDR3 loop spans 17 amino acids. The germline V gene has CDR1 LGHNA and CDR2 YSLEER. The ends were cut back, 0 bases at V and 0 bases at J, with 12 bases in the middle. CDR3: CASSQELRRSSYNEQFF. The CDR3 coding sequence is TGCGCCAGCAGCCAAGAACTCCGGCGATCCTCCTACAATGAGCAGTTCTTC.

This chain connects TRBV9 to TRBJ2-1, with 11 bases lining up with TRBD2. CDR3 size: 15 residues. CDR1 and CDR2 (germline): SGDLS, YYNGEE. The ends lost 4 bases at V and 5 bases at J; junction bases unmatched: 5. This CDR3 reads CASSLGTSGHNEQFF. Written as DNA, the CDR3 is TGTGCCAGCAGCCTCGGGACTAGCGGCCACAATGAGCAGTTCTTC.

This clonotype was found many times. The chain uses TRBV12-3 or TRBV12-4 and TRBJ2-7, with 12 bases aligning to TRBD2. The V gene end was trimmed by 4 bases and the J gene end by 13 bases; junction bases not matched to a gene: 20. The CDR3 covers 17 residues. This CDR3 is CASSSEGLAGRPTSNYF. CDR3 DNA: TGTGCCAGCAGTTCTGAGGGACTAGCGGGTCGTCCTACGAGCAACTACTTC.

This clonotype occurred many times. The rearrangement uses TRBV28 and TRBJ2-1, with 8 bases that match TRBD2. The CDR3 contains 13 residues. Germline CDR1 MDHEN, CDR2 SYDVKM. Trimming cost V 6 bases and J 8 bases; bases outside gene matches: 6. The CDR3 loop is CASRGSGRDEQFF. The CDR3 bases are TGTGCCAGCAGAGGGAGCGGGAGAGATGAGCAGTTCTTC.

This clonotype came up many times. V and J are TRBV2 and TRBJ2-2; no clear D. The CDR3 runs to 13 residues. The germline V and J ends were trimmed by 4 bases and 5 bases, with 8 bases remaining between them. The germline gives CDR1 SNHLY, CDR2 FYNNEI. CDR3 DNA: TGTGCCAGCAGTGGACTTGAGACCGGGGAGCTGTTTTTT. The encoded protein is CASSGLETGELFF.

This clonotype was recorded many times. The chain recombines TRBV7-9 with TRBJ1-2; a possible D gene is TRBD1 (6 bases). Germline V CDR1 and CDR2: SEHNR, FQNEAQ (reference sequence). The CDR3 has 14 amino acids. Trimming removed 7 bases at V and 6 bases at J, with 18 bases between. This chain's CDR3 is CASTPINSGDGYTF. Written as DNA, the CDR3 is TGTGCCAGCACCCCTATCAATTCAGGGGATGGCTACACCTTC.

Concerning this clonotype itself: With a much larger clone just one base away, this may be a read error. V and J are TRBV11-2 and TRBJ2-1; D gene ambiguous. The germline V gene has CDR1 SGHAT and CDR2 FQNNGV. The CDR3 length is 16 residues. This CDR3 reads CASNLENYSRADEQFF. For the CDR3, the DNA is TGTGCCAGCAACTTAGAAAACTACTCTCGGGCCGATGAGCAGTTCTTC.

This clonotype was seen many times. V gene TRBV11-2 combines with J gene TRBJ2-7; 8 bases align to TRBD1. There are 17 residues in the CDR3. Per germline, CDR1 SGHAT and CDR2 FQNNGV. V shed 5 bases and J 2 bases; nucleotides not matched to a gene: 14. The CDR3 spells CASSTGTGSLFTYEQYF. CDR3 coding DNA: TGTGCCAGCAGCACCGGGACAGGTTCCCTTTTTACCTACGAGCAGTACTTC.

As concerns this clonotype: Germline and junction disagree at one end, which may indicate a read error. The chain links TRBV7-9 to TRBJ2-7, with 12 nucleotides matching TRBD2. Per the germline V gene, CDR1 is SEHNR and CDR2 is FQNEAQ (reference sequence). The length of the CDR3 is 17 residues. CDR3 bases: TGTGCCAGCAGCTCTGGACTAGCGGGGACGAGCTCCTGCGAGCAGTACTTC. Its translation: CASSSGLAGTSSCEQYF.

In DNA form, the CDR3 reads TGTGCCAGCAGCCAAGAAATAGTCTGGGCCGGCTACACCTTC. Its translation: CASSQEIVWAGYTF. The rearrangement joins TRBV3-1 to TRBJ1-2; the D is unclear. Per the germline V gene, CDR1 is LGHDT and CDR2 is YNNKEL (reference sequence). Trimming removed 0 bases from V and 8 bases from J, with 13 bases in between. The CDR3 extends over 14 amino acids.

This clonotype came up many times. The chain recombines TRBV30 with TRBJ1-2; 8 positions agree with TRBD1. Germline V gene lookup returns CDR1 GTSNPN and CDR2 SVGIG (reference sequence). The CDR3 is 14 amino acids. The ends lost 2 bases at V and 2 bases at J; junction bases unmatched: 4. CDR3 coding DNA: TGTGCCTGGAGTCGGGACAGGAGGAACTATGGCTACACCTTC. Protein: CAWSRDRRNYGYTF.

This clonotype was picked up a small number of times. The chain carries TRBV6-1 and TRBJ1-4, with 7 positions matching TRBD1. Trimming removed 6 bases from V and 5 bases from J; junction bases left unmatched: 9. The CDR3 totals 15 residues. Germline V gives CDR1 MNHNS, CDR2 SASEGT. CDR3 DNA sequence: TGTGCCAGCAGCCCACGGGGACAGCCCAATGAAAAACTGTTTTTT. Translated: CASSPRGQPNEKLFF.